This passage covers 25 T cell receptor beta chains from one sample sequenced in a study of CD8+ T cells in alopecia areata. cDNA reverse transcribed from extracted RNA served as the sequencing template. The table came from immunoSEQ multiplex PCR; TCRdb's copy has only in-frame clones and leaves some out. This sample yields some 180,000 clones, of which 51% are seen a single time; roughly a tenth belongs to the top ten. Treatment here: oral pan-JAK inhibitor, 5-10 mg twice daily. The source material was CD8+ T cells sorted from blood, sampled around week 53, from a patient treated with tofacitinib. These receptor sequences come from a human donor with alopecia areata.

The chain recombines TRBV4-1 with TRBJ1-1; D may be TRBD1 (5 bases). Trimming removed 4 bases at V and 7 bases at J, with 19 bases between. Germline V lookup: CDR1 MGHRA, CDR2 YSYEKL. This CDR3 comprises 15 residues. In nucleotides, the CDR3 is TGCGCCAGCAGCCCTGAACCCGACAGATACAGTGAAGCTTTCTTT. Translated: CASSPEPDRYSEAFF.

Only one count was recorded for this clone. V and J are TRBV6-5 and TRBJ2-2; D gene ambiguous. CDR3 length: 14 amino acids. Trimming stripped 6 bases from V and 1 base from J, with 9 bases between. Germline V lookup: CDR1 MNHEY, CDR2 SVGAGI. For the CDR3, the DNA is TGTGCCAGCAGATTAGGCATGAACACCGGGGAGCTGTTTTTT. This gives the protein CASRLGMNTGELFF.

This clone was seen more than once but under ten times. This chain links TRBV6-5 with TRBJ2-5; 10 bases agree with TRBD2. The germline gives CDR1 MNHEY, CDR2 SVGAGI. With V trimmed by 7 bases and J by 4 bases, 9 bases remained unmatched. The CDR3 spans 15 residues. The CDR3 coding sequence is TGTGCCAGCACACATAGCGGGGGGAGCGCAGAGACCCAGTACTTC. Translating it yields CASTHSGGSAETQYF.

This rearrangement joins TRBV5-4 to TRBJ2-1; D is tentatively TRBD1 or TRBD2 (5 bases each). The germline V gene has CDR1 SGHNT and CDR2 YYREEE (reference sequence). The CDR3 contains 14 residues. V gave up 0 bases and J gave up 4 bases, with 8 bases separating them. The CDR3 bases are TGTGCCAGCAGCTTGGTGGGGGAATACAATGAGCAGTTCTTC. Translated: CASSLVGEYNEQFF.

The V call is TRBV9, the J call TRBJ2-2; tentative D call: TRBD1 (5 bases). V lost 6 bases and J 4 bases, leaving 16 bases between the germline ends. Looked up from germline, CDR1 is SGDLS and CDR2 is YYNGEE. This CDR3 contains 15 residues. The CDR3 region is CASNRDRAATGELFF. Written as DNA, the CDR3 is TGTGCCAGCAATAGAGACAGAGCTGCCACCGGGGAGCTGTTTTTT.

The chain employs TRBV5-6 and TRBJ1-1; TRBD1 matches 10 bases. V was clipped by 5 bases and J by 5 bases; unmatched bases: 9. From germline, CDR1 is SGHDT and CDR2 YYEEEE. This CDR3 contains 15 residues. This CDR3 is CASSPVGQGKTEAFF. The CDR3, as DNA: TGTGCCAGCAGTCCTGTGGGACAGGGGAAGACTGAAGCTTTCTTT.

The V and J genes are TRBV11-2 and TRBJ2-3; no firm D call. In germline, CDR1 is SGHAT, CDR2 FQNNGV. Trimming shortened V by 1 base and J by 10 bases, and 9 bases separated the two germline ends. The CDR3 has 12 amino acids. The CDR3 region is CASSLGRMAQYF. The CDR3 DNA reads TGTGCCAGCAGCTTAGGACGGATGGCGCAGTATTTT.

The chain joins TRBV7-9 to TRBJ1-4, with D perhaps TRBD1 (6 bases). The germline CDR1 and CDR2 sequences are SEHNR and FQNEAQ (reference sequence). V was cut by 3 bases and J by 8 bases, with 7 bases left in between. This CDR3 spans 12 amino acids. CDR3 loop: CASSLQGEKLFF. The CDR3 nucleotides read TGTGCCAGCAGCTTGCAGGGGGAAAAACTGTTTTTT. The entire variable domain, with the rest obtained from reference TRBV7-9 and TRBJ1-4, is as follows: DTGVSQNPRHKITKRGQNVTFRCDPISEHNRLYWYRQTLGQGPEFLTYFQNEAQLEKSRLLSDRFSAERPKGSFSTLEIQRTEQGDSAMYLCASSLQGEKLFFGSGTQLSVL.

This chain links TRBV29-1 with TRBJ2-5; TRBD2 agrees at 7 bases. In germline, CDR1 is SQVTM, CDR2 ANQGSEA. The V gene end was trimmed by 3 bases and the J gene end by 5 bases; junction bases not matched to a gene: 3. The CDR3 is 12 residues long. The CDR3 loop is CSVEWGGETQYF. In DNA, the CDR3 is TGCAGCGTTGAGTGGGGGGGGGAGACCCAGTACTTC.

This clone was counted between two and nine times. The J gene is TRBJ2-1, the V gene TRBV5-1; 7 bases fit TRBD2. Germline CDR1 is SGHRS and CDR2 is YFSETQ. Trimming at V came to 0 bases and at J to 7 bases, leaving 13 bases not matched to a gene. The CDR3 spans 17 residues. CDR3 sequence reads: CASSLGLAVPTRNEQFF. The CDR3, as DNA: TGCGCCAGCAGCTTGGGGCTAGCGGTCCCCACGAGGAATGAGCAGTTCTTC.

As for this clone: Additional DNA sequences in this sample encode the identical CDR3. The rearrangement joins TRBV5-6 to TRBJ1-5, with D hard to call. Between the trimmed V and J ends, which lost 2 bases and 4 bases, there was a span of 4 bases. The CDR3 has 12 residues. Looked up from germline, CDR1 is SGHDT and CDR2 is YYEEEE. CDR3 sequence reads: CASSFSNQPQHF. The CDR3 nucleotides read TGTGCCAGCAGCTTTTCTAATCAGCCCCAGCATTTT.

CDR3 DNA sequence: TGTGCCAGCAGTTGGATACAGGGGGCGTCCGGAGAGCAGTACTTC. It codes for CASSWIQGASGEQYF. The rearrangement uses TRBV6-5 and TRBJ2-7; TRBD1 matches at 9 bases. Germline CDR1 MNHEY, CDR2 SVGAGI. The trim removed 4 bases at V and 7 bases at J, leaving 11 bases unmatched. This CDR3 is 15 amino acids long.

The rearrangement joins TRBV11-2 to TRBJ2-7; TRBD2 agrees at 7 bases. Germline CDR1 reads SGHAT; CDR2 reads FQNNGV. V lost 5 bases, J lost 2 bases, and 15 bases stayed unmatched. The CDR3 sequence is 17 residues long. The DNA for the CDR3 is TGTGCCAGCAGCCCGGCGCTGGGAGGGGTCATAACCTACGAGCAGTACTTC. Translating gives CASSPALGGVITYEQYF.

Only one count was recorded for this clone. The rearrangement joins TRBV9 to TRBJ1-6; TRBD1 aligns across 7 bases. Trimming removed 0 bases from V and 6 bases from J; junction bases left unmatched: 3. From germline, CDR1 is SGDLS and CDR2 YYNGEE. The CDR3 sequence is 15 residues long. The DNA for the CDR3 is TGTGCCAGCAGCGTAGAGGGGGCCACTAATTCACCCCTCCACTTT. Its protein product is CASSVEGATNSPLHF.

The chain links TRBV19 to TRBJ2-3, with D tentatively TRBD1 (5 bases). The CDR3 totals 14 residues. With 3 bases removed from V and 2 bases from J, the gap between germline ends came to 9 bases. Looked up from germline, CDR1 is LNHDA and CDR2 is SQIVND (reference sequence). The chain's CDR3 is CASSMGRATDTQYF. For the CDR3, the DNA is TGTGCCAGTAGTATGGGCAGGGCCACAGATACGCAGTATTTT.

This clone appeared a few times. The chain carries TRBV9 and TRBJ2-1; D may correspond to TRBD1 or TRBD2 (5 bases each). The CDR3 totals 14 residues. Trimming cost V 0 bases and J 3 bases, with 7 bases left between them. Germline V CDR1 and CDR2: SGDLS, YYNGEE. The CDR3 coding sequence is TGTGCCAGCAGCGTAGGGGGGAACTACAATGAGCAGTTCTTC. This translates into CASSVGGNYNEQFF.

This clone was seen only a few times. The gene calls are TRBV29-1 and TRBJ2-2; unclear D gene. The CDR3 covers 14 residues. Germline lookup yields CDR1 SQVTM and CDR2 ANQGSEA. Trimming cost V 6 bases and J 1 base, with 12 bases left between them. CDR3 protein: CSVGGEGNTGELFF. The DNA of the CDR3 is TGCAGCGTCGGCGGAGAAGGGAACACCGGGGAGCTGTTTTTT.

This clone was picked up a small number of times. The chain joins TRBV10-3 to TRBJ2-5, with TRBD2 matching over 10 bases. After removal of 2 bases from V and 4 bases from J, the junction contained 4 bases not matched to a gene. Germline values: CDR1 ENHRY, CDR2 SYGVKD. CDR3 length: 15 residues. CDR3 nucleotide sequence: TGTGCCATCAGTGAGGGGCTAGCGGGGGCAGAGACCCAGTACTTC. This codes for CAISEGLAGAETQYF.

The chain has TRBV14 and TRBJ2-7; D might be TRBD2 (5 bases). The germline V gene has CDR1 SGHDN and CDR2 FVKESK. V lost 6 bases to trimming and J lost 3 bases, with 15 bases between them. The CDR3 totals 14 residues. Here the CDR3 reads CASSHSGVSYEQYF. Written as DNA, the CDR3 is TGTGCCAGCAGTCACTCCGGGGTAAGCTACGAGCAGTACTTC.

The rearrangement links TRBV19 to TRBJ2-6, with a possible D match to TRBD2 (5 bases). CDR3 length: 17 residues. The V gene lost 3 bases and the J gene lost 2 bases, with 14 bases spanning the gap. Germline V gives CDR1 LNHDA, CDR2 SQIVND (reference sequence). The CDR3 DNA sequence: TGTGCCAGTAGTATGACCCCCATGGGAGCTGGGGCCAACGTCCTGACTTTC. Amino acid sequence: CASSMTPMGAGANVLTF.

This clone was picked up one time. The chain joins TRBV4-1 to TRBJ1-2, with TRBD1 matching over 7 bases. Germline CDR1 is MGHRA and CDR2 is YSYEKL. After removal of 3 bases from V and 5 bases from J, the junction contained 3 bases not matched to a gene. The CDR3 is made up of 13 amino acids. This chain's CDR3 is CASSHRDSYGYTF. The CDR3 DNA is TGCGCCAGCAGCCACCGGGACAGTTATGGCTACACCTTC.

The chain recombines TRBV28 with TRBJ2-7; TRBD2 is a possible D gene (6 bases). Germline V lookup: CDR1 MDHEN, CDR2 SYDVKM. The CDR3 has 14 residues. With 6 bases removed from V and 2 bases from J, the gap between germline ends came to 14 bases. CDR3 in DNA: TGTGCCAGCAGCGAGGGACTTACACCCTACGAGCAGTACTTC. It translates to CASSEGLTPYEQYF.

The CDR3 spells CATSRLPGAPGELFF. As DNA, the CDR3 is TGTGCCACCAGCCGCCTCCCGGGGGCGCCCGGGGAGCTGTTTTTT. This chain links TRBV15 with TRBJ2-2; perhaps D is TRBD1 or TRBD2 (6 bases each). The CDR3 extends over 15 amino acids. Trimming took 5 bases from V and 6 from J, leaving 16 bases between them. CDR1 is LNHNV and CDR2 is YYDKDF in the germline V gene (reference sequence).

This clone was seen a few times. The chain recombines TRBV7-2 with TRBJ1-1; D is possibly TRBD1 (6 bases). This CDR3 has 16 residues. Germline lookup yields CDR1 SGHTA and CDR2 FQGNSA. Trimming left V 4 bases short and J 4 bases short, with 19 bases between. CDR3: CASSSQEQGYGTEAFF. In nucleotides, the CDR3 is TGTGCCAGCAGCTCCCAAGAGCAGGGGTATGGCACTGAAGCTTTCTTT.

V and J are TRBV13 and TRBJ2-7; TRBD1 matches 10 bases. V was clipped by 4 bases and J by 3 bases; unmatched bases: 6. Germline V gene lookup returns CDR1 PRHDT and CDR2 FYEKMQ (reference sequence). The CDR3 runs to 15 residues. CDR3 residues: CASSCPGTGVYEQYF. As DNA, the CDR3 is TGTGCCAGCAGCTGTCCAGGGACAGGGGTCTACGAGCAGTACTTC.